This T cell receptor beta chain emerged from a study of cytomegalovirus exposure and HLA in healthy donors. The PCR ran on 60 Vbeta and 13 Jbeta primers. The repertoire was sequenced with immunoSEQ multiplex PCR; TCRdb's copy has only in-frame clones and lacks some. The profile shows over 120,000 clones, over 70% of them singletons. Findings and limits, study-wide: Sequencing depth across donors, presence/absence analyses assumed, was roughly uniform.

As concerns this clone: Its matching antigen is unknown.

The source is a man between 35 and 55 years old in good health and CMV-seronegative. Material: PBMCs.

CDR3 sequence: CASSYSSGADSNQPQHF. CDR3 coding DNA: TGTGCCAGCAGTTACTCGTCAGGGGCAGATAGCAATCAGCCCCAGCATTTT. V is TRBV6-8 and J is TRBJ1-5; weak D call: TRBD1 (6 bases). The CDR3 sequence is 17 residues long. CDR1 and CDR2 from the germline V gene are MNHGY and SAAAGT. Deletions cut 0 bases from V and 0 bases from J, with 12 bases between.